This TCR beta chain was recovered during a study of shared clonotypes between healthy human individuals. Background on the study: Donor composition was a couple of women and three men, aged 18 to 49.

How the authors handled the data: Junction-only sequences produced by ImmunoSEQ had no quality scores, so filtering differed. Profiled with immunoSEQ multiplex PCR; TCRdb holds only in-frame clones, not every one. For V, J and clone size, that table is used; D and trimming come from the DNA. The data contain about 1,800,000 clones, approximately 95% of them singletons. V shed 4 bases and J shed 2 bases, with 10 bases lying between them. The CDR3 runs to 13 residues. Germline values: CDR1 SGHTS, CDR2 YDEGEE. Terminally differentiated effector memory CD45RA+ cells were excluded from the naive CD8 cells, which were CD45RO-negative and positively selected for CCR7. Healthy adults negative for HIV, lacking recent acute infections or vaccinations, served as donors.

Sequences were obtained from naive CD8+ T cells sorted from blood. The sequence was obtained from a man aged 18 to 29 in good health. The rearrangement uses TRBV5-8 and TRBJ2-7; D is unresolved. CDR3: CASSRTSPYEQYF. The CDR3 nucleotides are TGTGCCAGCAGCCGAACGTCTCCCTACGAGCAGTACTTC.